Presented here are 21 T cell receptor beta chains from one specimen sequenced in a study of T cell responses to AZD1222 COVID-19 vaccine. Assay: immunoSEQ multiplex PCR; the TCRdb copy retains only in-frame clones and omits some. In the table there are about 82,000 clones, 80% to 90% of which are singletons. Sample: peripheral blood, taken 28 days after the second AZD1222 dose. Source of these receptors: an adult who received the AZD1222 COVID-19 vaccine.

This chain links TRBV12-5 with TRBJ2-7; tentative D call: TRBD1 (6 bases). V was shortened by 3 bases and J by 5 bases, with 11 bases between the two germline ends. CDR1 and CDR2 (germline): LGHNT, FRNRAP. The CDR3 covers 13 residues. CDR3 amino acids: CASGLGGWDEQYF. The CDR3 DNA is TGTGCTAGTGGTTTAGGGGGTTGGGACGAGCAGTACTTC.

The chain employs TRBV24-1 and TRBJ1-4; TRBD1 matches at 9 bases. CDR3 length equals 16 residues. CDR1 is KGHDR and CDR2 is SFDVKD in the germline V gene. V shed 8 bases, J shed 0 bases, and the junction held 6 bases outside the gene matches. In nucleotides, the CDR3 is TGTGCCACCACCGGGACAGGGACACCAACTAATGAAAAACTGTTTTTT. This sequence encodes CATTGTGTPTNEKLFF.

The rearrangement links TRBV21-1 to TRBJ2-4; the D call in the table, TRBD1, was not verified against the DNA. TRBV21-1 is shown as a pseudogene. The CDR3 totals 16 residues. The CDR3 nucleotides are TGTGCCAGCAGCAAGGTTTGGCAGGGAACCAAAAACATTCAGTACTTC. Encoded protein: CASSKVWQGTKNIQYF.

The chain recombines TRBV12-3 or TRBV12-4 with TRBJ1-5; no clear D. V was trimmed by 2 bases and J by 7 bases, leaving 6 bases between them. CDR3 length equals 12 residues. Here the CDR3 reads CASSLSLQPQHF. CDR3 in DNA: TGTGCCAGCAGTTTAAGTCTGCAGCCCCAGCATTTT.

The CDR3 DNA is TGTGCCAGCAGCCCCCTGAGTGATCAGCCCCAGCATTTT. Encoded protein: CASSPLSDQPQHF. The J gene is TRBJ1-5, the V gene TRBV28, with D hard to call. The CDR3 contains 13 residues. V lost 6 bases, J lost 5 bases, and 11 bases lay in between. Germline-derived CDR1 and CDR2 are MDHEN and SYDVKM.

This clone has only one observation. The chain couples TRBV5-1 to TRBJ2-5; 7 bases match TRBD2. The CDR3 consists of 15 residues. After removal of 4 bases from V and 4 bases from J, the junction contained 10 bases not matched to a gene. Germline V gene lookup returns CDR1 SGHRS and CDR2 YFSETQ. For the CDR3, the DNA is TGCGCCAGCAGCCCTGAAGCGGGGTCCGGAGAGACCCAGTACTTC. It is translated as CASSPEAGSGETQYF.

The chain couples TRBV7-2 to TRBJ1-1; D gene uncertain. CDR1 and CDR2 (germline): SGHTA, FQGNSA. The CDR3 is made up of 13 amino acids. With 3 bases removed from V and 1 base from J, the gap between germline ends came to 6 bases. The CDR3 here is CASSFGENTEAFF. CDR3 sequence (DNA): TGTGCCAGCAGCTTTGGGGAGAACACTGAAGCTTTCTTT.

Written as DNA, the CDR3 is TGTGCCAGCAGTTACTCCCCCCTTGGCAGCGAGCAGTACTTC. It specifies CASSYSPLGSEQYF. The J gene is TRBJ2-7, the V gene TRBV6-5, with D uncertain. Germline CDR1 reads MNHEY; CDR2 reads SVGAGI. V was trimmed by 0 bases and J by 6 bases, leaving 12 bases between them. The CDR3 sequence is 14 residues long.

This chain uses TRBV19 with TRBJ2-3; TRBD1 matches 9 bases. The CDR3 spans 17 residues. Trimming took 6 bases from V and 3 from J; bases not matched to a gene: 13. Germline lookup yields CDR1 LNHDA and CDR2 SQIVND (reference sequence). The CDR3 protein is CASRPDRGPRKTDTQYF. CDR3 bases: TGTGCCAGTAGACCGGACAGGGGCCCCCGAAAAACAGATACGCAGTATTTT. The full variable domain, rest sourced from reference TRBV19 and TRBJ2-3, is DGGITQSPKYLFRKEGQNVTLSCEQNLNHDAMYWYRQDPGQGLRLIYYSQIVNDFQKGDIAEGYSVSREKKESFPLTVTSAQKNPTAFYLCASRPDRGPRKTDTQYFGPGTRLTVL.

The chain uses TRBV19 and TRBJ1-2; 10 nucleotides align to TRBD1. V was clipped by 5 bases and J by 5 bases; unmatched bases: 8. Germline CDR1 is LNHDA and CDR2 is SQIVND (reference sequence). CDR3 size: 15 residues. CDR3 DNA sequence: TGTGCCAGTAGTGTGAGCGGGGACAGGGGTTATGGCTACACCTTC. It encodes CASSVSGDRGYGYTF.

This rearrangement joins TRBV19 to TRBJ2-5; 15 bases agree with TRBD2. CDR1 and CDR2 (germline): LNHDA, SQIVND (reference sequence). With 8 bases clipped from V and 4 bases from J, the junction kept 8 bases outside the gene matches. The CDR3 is 16 amino acids. The CDR3 DNA reads TGTGCCAGTGGCTCAATGGGACTAGCGGGAGGAGAGACCCAGTACTTC. The encoded protein is CASGSMGLAGGETQYF.

The chain employs TRBV6-4 and TRBJ2-2; D is ambiguous. Germline CDR1 and CDR2: MRHNA and SNTAGT. Deletions cut 3 bases from V and 7 bases from J, with 9 bases between. The CDR3 runs to 13 residues. In nucleotides, the CDR3 is TGTGCCAGCAGTGAATGGTACGGCGGGGAGCTGTTTTTT. This translates into CASSEWYGGELFF.

The sample holds one count of this clone. V is TRBV11-3 and J is TRBJ2-7; TRBD2 is a possible D gene (5 bases). The germline V gene encodes CDR1 SGHNT and CDR2 YENEEA. The CDR3 covers 14 residues. V was trimmed by 5 bases and J by 6 bases, leaving 17 bases between them. The CDR3 DNA reads TGTGCCAGCAGCCCCAGCGCCAACAGCGGCGAGCAGTACTTC. As protein: CASSPSANSGEQYF.

The chain joins TRBV2 to TRBJ1-1; D is uncertain. Germline V gives CDR1 SNHLY, CDR2 FYNNEI. The CDR3 has 14 residues. The V gene lost 4 bases and the J gene lost 4 bases, with 13 bases spanning the gap. CDR3 sequence reads: CASSVGPGITEAFF. The DNA for the CDR3 is TGTGCCAGCAGTGTAGGCCCGGGGATCACTGAAGCTTTCTTT.

This chain links TRBV5-6 with TRBJ2-5; tentatively, D is TRBD1 or TRBD2 (5 bases each). The V gene's germline CDR1 is SGHDT and CDR2 YYEEEE. Trimming shortened V by 5 bases and J by 0 bases, and 14 bases separated the two germline ends. CDR3 length: 15 residues. This CDR3 is CASRGIGGDQETQYF. In DNA form, the CDR3 reads TGTGCCAGCAGAGGAATTGGGGGTGACCAAGAGACCCAGTACTTC. The entire variable domain, with the rest obtained from reference TRBV5-6 and TRBJ2-5, is as follows: DAGVTQSPTHLIKTRGQQVTLRCSPKSGHDTVSWYQQALGQGPQFIFQYYEEEERQRGNFPDRFSGHQFPNYSSELNVNALLLGDSALYLCASRGIGGDQETQYFGPGTRLLVL.

The chain uses TRBV6-4 and TRBJ1-3; D is undetermined. This CDR3 region has 15 residues. V lost 2 bases and J lost 9, with 17 bases in between. CDR1 MRHNA and CDR2 SNTAGT come from the germline V gene. Here the CDR3 DNA reads TGTGCCAGCAGTGACGACAAAAATGGGGTTTCCACCATATATTTT. This encodes CASSDDKNGVSTIYF.

The CDR3 DNA is TGTGCCAGCAGCAAAGTTTCCTTCTGGACAGGGAAAGGGGTCCCTGGCTACACCTTC. Residues: CASSKVSFWTGKGVPGYTF. V is TRBV21-1 and J is TRBJ1-2; the table's D call, TRBD1, has no DNA check behind it. TRBV21-1 is deemed a pseudogene. The CDR3 loop spans 19 amino acids.

This chain joins TRBV7-3 and TRBJ2-2, with D possibly matching TRBD1 (6 bases). V gave up 5 bases and J gave up 9 bases, with 13 bases separating them. CDR1 and CDR2 from the germline V gene are SGHTA and FQGTGA. The CDR3 is 13 residues long. This CDR3 is CASSMTGGRELFF. The CDR3 DNA is TGTGCCAGCAGCATGACTGGGGGCCGGGAGCTGTTTTTT. Complete variable domain (other parts from reference TRBV7-3 and TRBJ2-2): GAGVSQTPSNKVTEKGKYVELRCDPISGHTALYWYRQSLGQGPEFLIYFQGTGAADDSGLPNDRFFAVRPEGSVSTLKIQRTERGDSAVYLCASSMTGGRELFFGEGSRLTVL.

This chain uses TRBV19 with TRBJ1-2; tentatively, D is TRBD1 (6 bases). V was cut by 1 base and J by 5 bases, with 11 bases left in between. From germline, CDR1 is LNHDA and CDR2 SQIVND (reference sequence). The CDR3 covers 14 residues. The CDR3 coding sequence is TGTGCCAGTAGTATAGTACAGGGTTGGTATGGCTACACCTTC. It yields the protein CASSIVQGWYGYTF.

This chain links TRBV9 with TRBJ1-4, with 9 bases lining up with TRBD1. The trim removed 0 bases at V and 8 bases at J, leaving 11 bases unmatched. Germline V gene sequence: CDR1 SGDLS, CDR2 YYNGEE. The CDR3 runs to 17 residues. The CDR3: CASSVDGTGNLREKLFF. The CDR3 DNA is TGTGCCAGCAGCGTAGATGGGACAGGGAATCTTAGAGAAAAACTGTTTTTT.

The chain employs TRBV15 and TRBJ1-3; D might be TRBD1 (5 bases). The CDR3 consists of 17 residues. Germline CDR1 and CDR2: LNHNV and YYDKDF (reference sequence). The V end was cut by 1 base, the J end by 1 base, with 14 bases between. CDR3: CATSRVLGTASGNTIYF. Written as DNA, the CDR3 is TGTGCCACCAGCAGAGTATTAGGGACTGCTTCTGGAAACACCATATATTTT.